A selection of T cell receptor beta chains follows, all from one sample in a study of blood T cell repertoires in COVID-19. Libraries were prepared by immunoSEQ multiplex PCR; TCRdb keeps only in-frame clonotypes and omits some of them. This repertoire shows about 270,000 clones, roughly 90% found once; its top ten account for over 9.5%. Sequencing was done on a sample of peripheral blood. These receptors were collected from a woman under 40 with COVID-19, enrolled during active disease. The CDR3 runs from the conserved cysteine through the conserved F or W. The D gene is left open where the match is weak. Where a row states a size, it is once, few, many or the class of an expanded clone; other rows omit it.

v_call	cdr3_length	d_call	clone_size	j_call	cdr3_nt	cdr3_aa
TRBV27	17	.	.	TRBJ1-1	TGTGCCAGCAGTTTATTTAGTTTGGGGGGTGGGAACACTGAAGCTTTCTTT	CASSLFSLGGGNTEAFF
TRBV18	14	.	.	TRBJ1-4	TGTGCCAGCTCACCACTGGGGGCAGGAGAAAAACTGTTTTTT	CASSPLGAGEKLFF
TRBV29-1	10	.	.	TRBJ2-3	TGCAGCGGAGCCACAGATACGCAGTATTTT	CSGATDTQYF
TRBV6-6	15	TRBD1	.	TRBJ2-7	TGTGCCAGCCACTCGCGAGACAGGGGGCGAAACGAGCAGTACTTC	CASHSRDRGRNEQYF
TRBV5-1	15	.	once	TRBJ2-2	TGCGCCAGCAGCCCGCCGGGGGACCACACCGGGGAGCTGTTTTTT	CASSPPGDHTGELFF
TRBV12-3/TRBV12-4	12	.	once	TRBJ1-2	TGTGCCAGCAGTATCTGGGGGGATGGCTACACCTTC	CASSIWGDGYTF
TRBV5-6	15	.	.	TRBJ2-5	TGTGCCAGCAGCTTGGGGTCAGGGCTCCAAGAGACCCAGTACTTC	CASSLGSGLQETQYF
TRBV20-1	11	.	.	TRBJ2-4	TGCAGTGCTAGACAGGGGTCCATTCAGTACTTC	CSARQGSIQYF
TRBV6-5	15	.	.	TRBJ1-1	TGTGCCAGCAGTTACTCGTTCCTGCAGGGAACTGAAGCTTTCTTT	CASSYSFLQGTEAFF
TRBV27	15	.	.	TRBJ2-5	TGTGCCAGCAGTTGGGAGACAGGCAGGCAAGAGACCCAGTACTTC	CASSWETGRQETQYF
TRBV5-1	15	.	.	TRBJ1-6	TGCGCCAGCAGCATCCAGGGAAACGATAATTCACCCCTCCACTTT	CASSIQGNDNSPLHF
TRBV3-1/TRBV3-2	15	TRBD2	.	TRBJ2-3	TGTGCCAGCAGCCAAGATATACTAGCGGGGGGCCCCCAGTATTTT	CASSQDILAGGPQYF
TRBV6-1	16	TRBD1	.	TRBJ1-1	TGTGCCAGCAGTGCCCGACAGGGGATTGGTTTGGGTGAAGCTTTCTTT	CASSARQGIGLGEAFF
TRBV12-3/TRBV12-4	13	.	.	TRBJ1-5	TGTGCCAGCAGTCCGGACAGATATCAGCCCCAGCATTTT	CASSPDRYQPQHF
TRBV27	21	TRBD2	.	TRBJ2-1	TGTGCCAGCAGTCAAAGCTTCCGGACTAGCGGGGGGCTGAGCTCCTACAATGAGCAGTTCTTC	CASSQSFRTSGGLSSYNEQFF
TRBV7-9	16	TRBD1	.	TRBJ1-4	TGTGCCAGCAGCTTACCACCGGGACAGGGGAATGAAAAACTGTTTTTT	CASSLPPGQGNEKLFF
TRBV5-4	12	.	.	TRBJ2-1	TGTGCCAGCTGGGCGGGTGGCAGTGAGCAGTTCTTC	CASWAGGSEQFF